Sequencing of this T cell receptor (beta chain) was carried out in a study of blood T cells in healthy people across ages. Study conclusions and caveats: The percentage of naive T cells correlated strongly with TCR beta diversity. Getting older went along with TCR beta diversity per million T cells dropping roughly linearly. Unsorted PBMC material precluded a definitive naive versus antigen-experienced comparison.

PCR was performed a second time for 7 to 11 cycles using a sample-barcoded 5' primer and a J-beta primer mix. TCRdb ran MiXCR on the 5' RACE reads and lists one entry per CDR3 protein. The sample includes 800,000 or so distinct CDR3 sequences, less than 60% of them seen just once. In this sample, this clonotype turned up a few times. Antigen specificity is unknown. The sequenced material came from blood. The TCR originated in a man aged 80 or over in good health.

Here the CDR3 DNA reads TGTGCCAGCAGTCCCCAAAAGACGGGGCCCCAGTACTTC. It specifies CASSPQKTGPQYF. The chain is built from TRBV27 and TRBJ2-5, with D perhaps matching TRBD1 or TRBD2 (5 bases each). The germline V gene has CDR1 MNHEY and CDR2 SMNVEV (reference sequence). Trimming removed 5 bases at V and 9 bases at J, with 16 bases between. The CDR3 covers 13 residues.